The 23 T cell receptor beta chains in this list originate from one sample, sequenced in a study of blood T cell repertoires in COVID-19. Sequenced by immunoSEQ multiplex PCR; TCRdb stores in-frame clones only, minus some. The sample has 250,000 to 300,000 clones; over 70% are singletons. Sequenced: peripheral blood. The receptors derive from a woman aged 70-85 years with COVID-19, enrolled during active disease.

The chain links TRBV28 to TRBJ2-3; weak D call: TRBD2 (5 bases). Germline V gives CDR1 MDHEN, CDR2 SYDVKM. The CDR3 has 15 residues. V was trimmed by 6 bases and J by 3 bases, leaving 16 bases between them. The CDR3 sequence: CASSLDSYGTDTQYF. CDR3 nucleotide sequence: TGTGCCAGCAGCTTGGACTCCTATGGGACAGATACGCAGTATTTT.

The chain has TRBV28 and TRBJ1-4; tentative D call: TRBD1 (5 bases). Per the germline V gene, CDR1 is MDHEN and CDR2 is SYDVKM. This CDR3 has 14 amino acids. V lost 7 bases, J lost 14 bases, and 23 bases lay in between. Written as DNA, the CDR3 is TGTGCCAGCACCTCGGCCGCAGAAGGGGACTGGCTGTTTTTT. As protein: CASTSAAEGDWLFF.

The chain is built from TRBV11-3 and TRBJ2-3; 12 bases line up with TRBD1. The CDR3 covers 15 residues. V lost 5 bases, J lost 4 bases, and 4 bases stayed unmatched. Germline V CDR1 and CDR2: SGHNT, YENEEA. CDR3 DNA: TGTGCCAGCAGCGCCGGGACAGGGGGCGCAGATACGCAGTATTTT. Translated, it gives CASSAGTGGADTQYF.

The V call is TRBV28, the J call TRBJ1-6, with 8 positions matching TRBD1. V was clipped by 1 base and J by 8 bases; unmatched bases: 4. There are 15 residues in the CDR3. Germline V lookup: CDR1 MDHEN, CDR2 SYDVKM. The CDR3 region has the DNA TGTGCCAGCAGTTTATCGACAGGGGACCATTCACCCCTCCACTTT. Translation gives CASSLSTGDHSPLHF. Drawing the rest from reference TRBV28 and TRBJ1-6, the complete variable domain is DVKVTQSSRYLVKRTGEKVFLECVQDMDHENMFWYRQDPGLGLRLIYFSYDVKMKEKGDIPEGYSVSREKKERFSLILESASTNQTSMYLCASSLSTGDHSPLHFGNGTRLTVT.

The chain carries TRBV18 and TRBJ2-7, with D perhaps TRBD2 (6 bases). Trimming took 3 bases from V and 0 from J, leaving 21 bases between them. Germline V gene lookup returns CDR1 KGHSH and CDR2 LQKENI. The CDR3 is 18 residues long. The CDR3 bases are TGTGCCAGCTCACCCTCTTCTGATACGACTAGGCTCTCCTACGAGCAGTACTTC. Translated: CASSPSSDTTRLSYEQYF.

The chain uses TRBV6-6 and TRBJ1-2; 9 bases align to TRBD1. The CDR3 has 15 residues. Germline values: CDR1 MNHNY, CDR2 SVGAGI (reference sequence). Trimming took 7 bases from V and 7 from J; bases not matched to a gene: 13. As DNA, the CDR3 is TGTGCCAGCACCACCAGCGGCGGGACAGGGATTGGCTACACCTTC. Translated, it gives CASTTSGGTGIGYTF.

The V and J genes are TRBV2 and TRBJ2-7; D gene uncertain. Germline V gene sequence: CDR1 SNHLY, CDR2 FYNNEI. The V end was cut by 4 bases, the J end by 2 bases, with 9 bases between. The CDR3 loop spans 13 amino acids. The CDR3 DNA is TGTGCCAGCAGTGTGCCGCAGGCCTACGAGCAGTACTTC. Its protein product is CASSVPQAYEQYF.

V and J are TRBV6-1 and TRBJ2-5; 10 positions agree with TRBD2. This CDR3 is 15 amino acids long. J was trimmed by 7 bases and V by 2 bases; bases with no gene match: 7. Looked up from germline, CDR1 is MNHNS and CDR2 is SASEGT. CDR3 sequence reads: CASSESSGRVGTQYF. DNA for the CDR3: TGTGCCAGCAGTGAATCCAGCGGGAGGGTTGGGACCCAGTACTTC.

The chain combines TRBV19 with TRBJ1-1, with 8 bases matching TRBD1. The V and J ends lost 6 bases and 3 bases, in that order; junction bases with no gene match: 6. CDR1 LNHDA and CDR2 SQIVND come from the germline V gene (reference sequence). CDR3 length: 14 amino acids. As DNA, the CDR3 is TGTGCCAGTAGGGTGACAGGGGAGCACACTGAAGCTTTCTTT. It encodes CASRVTGEHTEAFF.

J is TRBJ1-6 and V is TRBV2; 9 bases align to TRBD1. The CDR3 has 14 amino acids. The junction had 5 bases not matched to a gene; V was cut back by 7 bases and J by 7 bases. Germline CDR1 reads SNHLY; CDR2 reads FYNNEI. Written as DNA, the CDR3 is TGTGCCAGCACCATGGGACAGGGAAATTCACCCCTCCACTTT. Its translation: CASTMGQGNSPLHF.

The chain is built from TRBV2 and TRBJ2-4, with TRBD1 as a possible D gene (6 bases). The germline gives CDR1 SNHLY, CDR2 FYNNEI. The CDR3 extends over 13 amino acids. Trimming removed 4 bases from V and 8 bases from J, with 12 bases in between. CDR3 DNA: TGTGCCAGCAGTGGGGATCAGGGGCACATTCAGTACTTC. This encodes CASSGDQGHIQYF. The entire variable domain, with the rest obtained from reference TRBV2 and TRBJ2-4, is as follows: EPEVTQTPSHQVTQMGQEVILRCVPISNHLYFYWYRQILGQKVEFLVSFYNNEISEKSEIFDDQFSVERPDGSNFTLKIRSTKLEDSAMYFCASSGDQGHIQYFGAGTRLSVL.

The chain recombines TRBV7-2 with TRBJ2-7, with 10 positions matching TRBD2. V lost 5 bases, J lost 6 bases, and 10 bases stayed unmatched. This CDR3 comprises 15 residues. Germline CDR1 is SGHTA and CDR2 is FQGNSA. This CDR3 reads CASSMDPAGGVEQYF. The CDR3 DNA is TGTGCCAGCAGCATGGACCCAGCGGGAGGGGTCGAGCAGTACTTC.

The V gene is TRBV24-1, the J gene TRBJ2-7; 9 bases are shared with TRBD1. The CDR3 has 15 amino acids. V was clipped by 3 bases and J by 2 bases; unmatched bases: 4. The germline CDR1 and CDR2 sequences are KGHDR and SFDVKD. CDR3: CATSDLQGAAYEQYF. As DNA, the CDR3 is TGTGCCACCAGTGATCTACAGGGGGCTGCCTACGAGCAGTACTTC.

CDR3 sequence reads: CASSTRDSREAFF. In DNA form, the CDR3 reads TGTGCCAGTAGTACCCGGGACAGCCGGGAAGCTTTCTTT. The rearrangement links TRBV19 to TRBJ1-1, with 7 bases lining up with TRBD1. V was clipped by 4 bases and J by 8 bases; unmatched bases: 7. Germline values: CDR1 LNHDA, CDR2 SQIVND (reference sequence). The CDR3 covers 13 residues.

The V call is TRBV11-3, the J call TRBJ2-3; TRBD2 aligns across 9 bases. Trimming cost V 0 bases and J 3 bases; bases outside gene matches: 1. Germline assignment: CDR1 SGHNT and CDR2 YENEEA. This CDR3 spans 15 amino acids. CDR3 coding DNA: TGTGCCAGCAGCTTAGAGGGACTAGCAACAGATACGCAGTATTTT. Translation: CASSLEGLATDTQYF.

V is TRBV27 and J is TRBJ2-2; no reliable D call. V was trimmed by 6 bases and J by 3 bases, leaving 11 bases between them. From germline, CDR1 is MNHEY and CDR2 SMNVEV (reference sequence). The CDR3 has 14 residues. CDR3 nucleotide sequence: TGTGCCAGCAGACGAGGTTGGGACACCGGGGAGCTGTTTTTT. It specifies CASRRGWDTGELFF.

The chain couples TRBV3-1 (or the pseudogene TRBV3-2) to TRBJ2-2, with D perhaps TRBD2 (6 bases). Trimming took off 0 bases at V and 0 bases at J, with 14 bases between the two ends. Per the germline V gene, CDR1 is LGHDT and CDR2 is YNNKEL (reference sequence). CDR3 length equals 18 residues. Here the CDR3 reads CASSQDYRRGANTGELFF. The CDR3 DNA follows: TGTGCCAGCAGCCAAGATTATCGGCGGGGCGCGAACACCGGGGAGCTGTTTTTT.

The chain carries TRBV4-1 and TRBJ2-1; possibly TRBD2 for D (5 bases). Germline CDR1 MGHRA, CDR2 YSYEKL. The CDR3 is 17 residues long. Trimming stripped 1 base from V and 7 bases from J, with 20 bases between. The CDR3 DNA follows: TGCGCCAGCAGCCAAGTTTCATCAAGGACTGAGAAGAATGAGCAGTTCTTC. Translating gives CASSQVSSRTEKNEQFF.

The chain recombines TRBV15 with TRBJ2-5; 8 bases are a match to TRBD1. CDR1 is LNHNV, CDR2 YYDKDF, per germline (reference sequence). The CDR3 is made up of 16 amino acids. After removal of 0 bases from V and 5 bases from J, the junction contained 8 bases not matched to a gene. The CDR3 DNA is TGTGCCACCAGCAGAGATTCCCGGACAGGGCGGGAGACCCAGTACTTC. Translating it yields CATSRDSRTGRETQYF.

Only a few counts were recorded for this clone. This chain connects TRBV5-1 to TRBJ1-2, with 10 bases identical to TRBD1. The germline gives CDR1 SGHRS, CDR2 YFSETQ. Trimming took 0 bases from V and 7 from J; bases not matched to a gene: 9. The CDR3 is made up of 16 amino acids. CDR3 in DNA: TGCGCCAGCAGCTTGGCCTATCCGGGACAGGGGAGTGGCTACACCTTC. This encodes CASSLAYPGQGSGYTF. Full variable domain (outside the CDR3, taken from reference TRBV5-1 and TRBJ1-2): KAGVTQTPRYLIKTRGQQVTLSCSPISGHRSVSWYQQTPGQGLQFLFEYFSETQRNKGNFPGRFSGRQFSNSRSEMNVSTLELGDSALYLCASSLAYPGQGSGYTFGSGTRLTVV.

This clone was picked up a small number of times. The sample has other DNA sequences that encode this CDR3 too. V is TRBV28 and J is TRBJ2-7; no reliable D call. V was cut by 4 bases and J by 0 bases, with 4 bases left in between. The CDR3 extends over 12 amino acids. Germline values: CDR1 MDHEN, CDR2 SYDVKM. DNA for the CDR3: TGTGCCAGCAGTTCCAGCTCCTACGAGCAGTACTTC. It encodes CASSSSSYEQYF. Using reference TRBV28 and TRBJ2-7 for the parts outside the CDR3, the full variable domain is DVKVTQSSRYLVKRTGEKVFLECVQDMDHENMFWYRQDPGLGLRLIYFSYDVKMKEKGDIPEGYSVSREKKERFSLILESASTNQTSMYLCASSSSSYEQYFGPGTRLTVT.

The chain couples TRBV3-1 (or the pseudogene TRBV3-2) to TRBJ2-1; 13 nucleotides agree with TRBD2. Looked up from germline, CDR1 is LGHDT and CDR2 is YNNKEL (reference sequence). The J segment lost 5 bases and the V segment lost 6 bases, leaving 4 bases of the junction unmatched. CDR3 length: 15 residues. CDR3 bases: TGTGCCAGCAGGGGGACTAGCGGGATCCACAATGAGCAGTTCTTC. Its translation: CASRGTSGIHNEQFF.

The chain carries TRBV3-1 (or the pseudogene TRBV3-2) and TRBJ2-5; TRBD1 aligns across 10 bases. The CDR3 sequence is 15 residues long. Unmatched junction bases numbered 2, after V lost 2 bases and J lost 2 bases. Germline CDR1 is LGHDT and CDR2 is YNNKEL (reference sequence). CDR3 loop: CASSQRTGGQETQYF. CDR3 coding DNA: TGTGCCAGCAGCCAAAGGACAGGGGGACAAGAGACCCAGTACTTC.